Detailed here is one TCR beta chain. This clone was seen a single time. Its antigen remains undetermined. The sample holds no much larger clone one base away, and base qualities are not on file. The data derive from a study of T cell changes during pregnancy in multiple sclerosis (dated by TCRdb to the late 2010s). As for the study more broadly: The study examined how the T cell repertoire changed over the course of pregnancy in women with multiple sclerosis.

Preparation of the library involved the immunoSEQ multiplex PCR assay. Imported from immuneACCESS, the table was reduced by TCRdb to in-frame sequences with V and J called. These copies leave out some clones; in studies compared against another copy, an unresolved V gene accounts for under half, and the cause of the remainder is not known. The sample table lists around 40,000 clones, 90% of them with a count of one. The top ten hold approximately 0.49% of the sample. From V the trimming removes 4 bases and from J it removes 2 bases, while the gene matches leave 8 bases of the junction unaccounted for. Inclusive of the bounding cysteine and phenylalanine, the CDR3 is 15 residues long. The sequence is cut down to CDR3 DNA, 45 bases in frame from base 1. The germline V gene (reference sequence) sets CDR1 to SGHKS and CDR2 to YYEKEE.

Here the sequenced sample was CD4+ T cells from peripheral blood mononuclear cells, taken in the first trimester of pregnancy. This TCR was recovered from a female donor in good health, enrolled as a control in a pregnancy study. The chain joins TRBV5-5 to TRBJ1-2, and TRBD1 aligns with 7 junction nucleotides. The base sequence is TGTGCCAGCAGCCCCGGACAGGCGCCAAACTATGGCTACACCTTC. The encoded protein is CASSPGQAPNYGYTF.